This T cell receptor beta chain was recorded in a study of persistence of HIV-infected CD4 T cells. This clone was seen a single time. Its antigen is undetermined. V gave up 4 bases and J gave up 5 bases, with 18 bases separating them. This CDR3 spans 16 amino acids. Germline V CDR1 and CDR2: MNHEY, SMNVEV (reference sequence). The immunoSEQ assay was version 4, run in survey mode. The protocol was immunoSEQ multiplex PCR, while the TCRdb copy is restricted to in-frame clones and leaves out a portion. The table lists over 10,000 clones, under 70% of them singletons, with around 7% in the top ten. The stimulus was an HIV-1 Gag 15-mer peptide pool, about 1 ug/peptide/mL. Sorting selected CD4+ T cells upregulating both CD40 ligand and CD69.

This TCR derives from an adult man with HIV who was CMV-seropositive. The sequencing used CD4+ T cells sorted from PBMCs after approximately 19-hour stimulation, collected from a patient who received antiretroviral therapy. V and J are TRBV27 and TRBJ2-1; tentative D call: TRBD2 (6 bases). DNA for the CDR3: TGTGCCAGCAGTTCCTCCGGGACTTGGGGGGACAATGAGCAGTTCTTC. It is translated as CASSSSGTWGDNEQFF.